The source of this T cell receptor beta chain is a study of T cell responses to AZD1222 COVID-19 vaccine. This clone was recorded only once. Its antigen is still unknown. Study-wide results and limits: Two AZD1222 doses significantly raised spike-specific TCR breadth and depth over controls. Every sample of the repertoires postdated the peak T cell response.

Profiling relied on immunoSEQ multiplex PCR, and the TCRdb table lists in-frame clones only, not all of them. The sample contains roughly 110,000 clones, roughly 91% of which appear only once. Germline V gene lookup returns CDR1 MNHEY and CDR2 SVGEGT. With 2 bases removed from V and 4 bases from J, the gap between germline ends came to 13 bases. This CDR3 spans 15 amino acids. Timing groups of about 4 and about 12 weeks for second doses were pooled. Sequencing used peripheral blood, obtained 28 days after the second AZD1222 dose. The clonotype was recovered from an adult who received the AZD1222 COVID-19 vaccine. This chain joins TRBV6-2 or TRBV6-3 and TRBJ2-3; no firm D call. CDR3 in amino acids: CASSYPPLDADTQYF. As DNA, the CDR3 is TGTGCCAGCAGTTACCCCCCCCTAGATGCAGATACGCAGTATTTT.